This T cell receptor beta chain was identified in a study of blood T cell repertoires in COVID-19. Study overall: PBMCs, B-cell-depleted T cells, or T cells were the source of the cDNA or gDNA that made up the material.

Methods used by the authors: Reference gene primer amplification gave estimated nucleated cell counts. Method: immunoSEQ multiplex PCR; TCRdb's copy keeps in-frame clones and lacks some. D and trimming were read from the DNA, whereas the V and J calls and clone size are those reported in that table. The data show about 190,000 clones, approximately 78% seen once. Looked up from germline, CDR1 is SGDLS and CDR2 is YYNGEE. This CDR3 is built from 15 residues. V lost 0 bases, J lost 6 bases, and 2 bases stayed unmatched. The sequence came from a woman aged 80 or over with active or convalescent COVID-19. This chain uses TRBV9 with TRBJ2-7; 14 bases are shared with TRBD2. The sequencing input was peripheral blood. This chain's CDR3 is CASSVEGLAGVEQYF. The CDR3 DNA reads TGTGCCAGCAGCGTAGAGGGACTAGCGGGGGTCGAGCAGTACTTC.